This is a list of T cell receptor beta chains from one sample in a study of radiotherapy plus CTLA-4 blockade in lung cancer. Profiled with immunoSEQ multiplex PCR; TCRdb holds only in-frame clones, not every one. There are some 66,000 clones in the sample; approximately 82% occur only once, and less than 5% lies in the top ten. Specimen: peripheral blood, collected from a patient treated with radiotherapy plus ipilimumab. These receptors were collected from a human donor with non-small cell lung cancer who had a partial response to radiotherapy plus ipilimumab. The conserved cysteine and the conserved F or W are not part of the CDR3 here. Rows may omit the clone size; those that give it use once, few, many or a size class.

j_call clone_size v_call cdr3_aa
TRBJ1-2 few TRBV6-1 ASTGESGYT
TRBJ2-5 NA TRBV9 ASSVDSQETQY
TRBJ2-1 NA TRBV30 ACTGINNEQF
TRBJ1-5 few TRBV15 ATSTTGARQH
TRBJ1-3 NA TRBV7-9 ASSLRGGVGNTIY
TRBJ2-7 NA TRBV28 ASHPGTVYEQY
TRBJ2-2 NA TRBV2 ASSPPLSGGNTGELF
TRBJ2-2 NA TRBV5-1 ASSGSVTPGTGELF
TRBJ1-1 NA TRBV27 ASSLFRGNTEAF
TRBJ2-7 NA TRBV5-1 ASSLEGGEQY
TRBJ2-2 NA TRBV18 ASSPPDRGRELF
TRBJ1-4 few TRBV6-1 ASSTTGEGEKLF
TRBJ1-5 NA TRBV19 ASSQTGMYQPQH
TRBJ2-2 NA TRBV5-1 ASSPLADTGELF
TRBJ1-3 NA TRBV19 ASSPRRDGSGNTIY
TRBJ2-5 NA TRBV18 ASSPNRGQETQY
TRBJ1-2 few TRBV10-3 AISETVYGYT
TRBJ2-3 once TRBV5-1 ASSLAVAGDTQY
TRBJ1-5 few TRBV7-2 ASSLVGGVSRQPQH
TRBJ2-7 NA TRBV5-1 ASSRTVGTGGREQY
TRBJ2-3 NA TRBV10-3 AISGAGDLTDTQY
TRBJ2-1 NA TRBV6-1 ASSEPGTSVNEQF
TRBJ2-7 NA TRBV7-2 ASSLSGHGAYEQY
TRBJ1-1 NA TRBV2 ASSEEAGRGTEAF
TRBJ1-2 NA TRBV30 AWGTGRSYGYT
TRBJ2-1 NA TRBV6-1 ASIGGLVNEQF
TRBJ2-2 NA TRBV18 ASRLRLTGELF
TRBJ2-7 NA TRBV5-1 ASSFRSLASGSYEQY
TRBJ2-7 few TRBV5-1 ASSHRQGDEQY
TRBJ2-2 NA TRBV9 ASSVALAGLPGELF
TRBJ1-4 NA TRBV5-1 ASSEGTGGEKLF
TRBJ2-7 once TRBV15 ATSGGTGTSGKFATPYEQY
TRBJ1-2 NA TRBV5-6 ASSFRDRLNYGYT
TRBJ2-2 once TRBV29-1 SARVGGGGGELF
TRBJ1-1 few TRBV5-1 ASSKGQGVWTEAF
TRBJ1-3 NA TRBV27 ASRELGTGIGNTIY
TRBJ2-7 NA TRBV7-9 ASSLLAGTYEQY
TRBJ2-2 NA TRBV29-1 SVRVGANTGELF
TRBJ2-2 NA TRBV30 ASRAGQGSTGELF
TRBJ1-3 few TRBV2 ASSVPQGSGNTIY
TRBJ2-6 NA TRBV11-2 ASRGGGVTGANVLT
TRBJ1-1 NA TRBV25-1 ASFGQGNTEAF
TRBJ2-3 few TRBV7-9 ASSPRTSGREGDTQY
TRBJ2-7 once TRBV30 AWARGISYEQY
TRBJ2-1 NA TRBV10-3 ATGGQYNEQF
TRBJ1-6 few TRBV10-3 AISEAVAYNSPLH
TRBJ2-7 NA TRBV7-2 ASSTTLAGVLSEQY
TRBJ1-1 few TRBV6-1 ASRAGGQNTEAF
TRBJ2-1 NA TRBV21-1 ASSNEQGEQF
TRBJ2-1 NA TRBV11-3 ASSSPSHEQF
TRBJ2-4 NA TRBV5-1 ASSLAAGLGKNIQY
TRBJ1-4 NA TRBV18 ASSPGGTNEKLF